The rows below give T cell receptor beta chains drawn from one sample of a study of identifying expanded T cells in peripheral blood. Data came from immunoSEQ multiplex PCR; TCRdb stores just in-frame clones and leaves some out. The sample has around 130,000 clones; 75% to 90% are singletons. Sequencing input: blood. The receptors derive from a person aged 18-70 years in good health. Both conserved end residues are part of each CDR3. D genes are given only for firm matches.

V,D,J,length,CDR3
TRBV19,TRBD1,TRBJ2-2,15,CASSPRTGGTGELFF
TRBV2,-,TRBJ2-7,12,CASSERAYEQYF
TRBV6-5,-,TRBJ2-7,16,CASSYLPRLGQNEQYF
TRBV14,-,TRBJ1-2,18,CASSSMAGREYRNYGYTF
TRBV2,-,TRBJ2-3,10,CATSTDTQYF
TRBV5-1,TRBD1,TRBJ2-7,18,CASSLGGQGTAISYEQYF
TRBV28,-,TRBJ1-3,14,CATQLGRAGNTIYF
TRBV14,-,TRBJ2-2,15,CASSQFTGNTGELFF
TRBV28,-,TRBJ1-3,15,CASSSSPSSGNTIYF
TRBV6-6,-,TRBJ1-2,13,CASSSSEHYGYTF
TRBV25-1,TRBD1,TRBJ2-7,14,CASSGWDSSYEQYF
TRBV19,-,TRBJ1-5,16,CASSPRVEGRDQPQHF
TRBV5-6,-,TRBJ1-1,14,CASSLVSLNTEAFF
TRBV6-6,-,TRBJ2-4,16,CASSTDYGGAKNIQYF
TRBV27,-,TRBJ1-1,16,CASSRTGITSTTEAFF
TRBV2,-,TRBJ1-5,12,CASSPGGQPQHF
TRBV14,TRBD1,TRBJ2-7,16,CASSQKQGLRWYEQYF
TRBV6-4,-,TRBJ2-1,14,CASSATGPQGEQFF
TRBV19,-,TRBJ1-2,14,CASSWGPANYGYTF
TRBV2,TRBD2,TRBJ2-3,15,CASSPTSGSTDTQYF
TRBV6-6,-,TRBJ1-4,12,CASHRLNEKLFF
TRBV6-5,-,TRBJ2-7,11,CASSQVGEQYF
TRBV6-1,-,TRBJ2-1,15,CASRVVGGSYNEQFF
TRBV9,-,TRBJ1-2,14,CASSGIWGDYGYTF
TRBV2,TRBD2,TRBJ2-3,14,CASSDSRGGDTQYF
TRBV4-1,-,TRBJ2-2,15,CASSQGGPLNGELFF
TRBV6-6,TRBD2,TRBJ2-3,13,CASRLASTDTQYF
TRBV5-1,-,TRBJ1-1,13,CASSWTLFTEAFF
TRBV6-1,-,TRBJ2-3,12,CASGGNADTQYF
TRBV28,-,TRBJ1-1,14,CASSVPGGNTEAFF
TRBV27,TRBD2,TRBJ2-3,14,CASGRKAGGGTQYF
TRBV11-2,-,TRBJ1-3,13,CASSPTNGNTIYF
TRBV2,TRBD1,TRBJ1-1,15,CASSVRDRADTEAFF
TRBV7-2,-,TRBJ2-5,15,CASSLGQGIQETQYF
TRBV5-5,-,TRBJ1-2,14,CASSLDVGVFGYTF
TRBV12-5,TRBD1,TRBJ2-5,15,CASGLGRTGGETQYF
TRBV7-2,TRBD1,TRBJ2-7,14,CASSPGQGPGEQYF
TRBV28,-,TRBJ2-7,11,CASRSGDEQYF